This T cell receptor (beta chain) originates from a study of cytomegalovirus exposure and HLA in healthy donors. For the study at large: Earlier findings included 90 million to 120 million unique TCR beta sequences obtained from 150 million to 200 million T cells.

Concerning this clone itself: Its antigen is not identified.

Researchers ran the PCR with 60 Vbeta and 13 Jbeta primers. Data came from immunoSEQ multiplex PCR; TCRdb stores just in-frame clones and leaves some out. Among 65,000 to 100,000 clones listed, 76% were seen once. The V gene end was trimmed by 0 bases and the J gene end by 4 bases; junction bases not matched to a gene: 0. The CDR3 length is 14 residues. Germline values: CDR1 SNHLY, CDR2 FYNNEI. Everyone who donated was a healthy bone marrow donor. Study-wide results and limits: Three CMV-associated chains proved CMV antigen-specific in vitro.

The V gene is TRBV2, the J gene TRBJ1-3, with 7 bases aligning to TRBD1. Sequences were obtained from PBMCs. The clonotype originates from a man in his forties in good health and CMV-seronegative. Here the CDR3 DNA reads TGTGCCAGCAGTGAAGCGGGACAGGGAAACACCATATATTTT. The encoded protein is CASSEAGQGNTIYF.